This T cell receptor (beta chain) emerged from a study of T cell responses to AZD1222 COVID-19 vaccine. Produced via immunoSEQ multiplex PCR; TCRdb's table is partial and in-frame only. The sample consists of more than 90,000 clones, approximately 90% of them appearing once. As for this clone: Its target is unknown.

Study-level points and caveats: Only a handful of individuals given AZD1222 were seropositive at baseline. Rises in breadth and depth of Spike-specific TCRs came after two AZD1222 doses. Most donors were white British, females outnumbered males, and clonal diversity was possibly underestimated. After the peak T cell response, and only then, were repertoires sampled.

The receptor's source is an adult who received the AZD1222 COVID-19 vaccine. This specimen consisted of peripheral blood, obtained 28 days after the second AZD1222 dose.

The CDR3 loop is CASSLLRRENTEAFF. The CDR3 nucleotides are TGTGCCAGCAGCTTACTTCGACGGGAGAACACTGAAGCTTTCTTT. The chain uses TRBV7-3 and TRBJ1-1; the D is unclear. V lost 2 bases and J 1 base, leaving 11 bases between the germline ends. The germline V gene encodes CDR1 SGHTA and CDR2 FQGTGA. This CDR3 contains 15 residues. Full variable domain (missing parts from reference TRBV7-3 and TRBJ1-1): GAGVSQTPSNKVTEKGKYVELRCDPISGHTALYWYRQSLGQGPEFLIYFQGTGAADDSGLPNDRFFAVRPEGSVSTLKIQRTERGDSAVYLCASSLLRRENTEAFFGQGTRLTVV.